These 14 T cell receptor beta chains were all obtained from the same sample, sequenced in a study of shared clonotypes between healthy human individuals. Using immunoSEQ multiplex PCR, the repertoire was profiled, and TCRdb retains in-frame clones only, with some absent. The table has about 1.5 million clones, under 99% seen once; the top ten hold around 0.45%. Sequenced: naive CD4+ T cells sorted from blood. Subset defined: CD45RA+ positively selected. These receptors were obtained from a man aged 25 to 45 in good health.

The J gene is TRBJ2-1, the V gene TRBV10-3, with D perhaps TRBD1 (7 bases). The CDR3 has 15 residues. V was clipped by 7 bases and J by 3 bases, with 16 bases between them. Germline V CDR1 and CDR2: ENHRY, SYGVKD. As DNA, the CDR3 is TGTGCCATCACGACAGGGTGGGGGGACTACAATGAGCAGTTCTTC. This codes for CAITTGWGDYNEQFF.

The table lists this clone with a count of one. This chain links TRBV5-8 with TRBJ1-1, with D tentatively TRBD1 (5 bases). V was trimmed by 2 bases and J by 9 bases, leaving 11 bases between them. Germline assignment: CDR1 SGHTS and CDR2 YDEGEE. This CDR3 contains 12 residues. This CDR3 is CASSLRSGQAFF. In DNA, the CDR3 is TGTGCCAGCAGCTTACGCTCGGGGCAAGCTTTCTTT.

The V gene is TRBV6-1, the J gene TRBJ2-3; D ambiguous. Trimming stripped 5 bases from V and 2 bases from J, with 11 bases between. CDR3 length: 14 residues. In germline, CDR1 is MNHNS, CDR2 SASEGT. Here the CDR3 reads CASSLQILTDTQYF. The DNA of the CDR3 is TGTGCCAGCAGTCTGCAAATTCTCACAGATACGCAGTATTTT.

The chain employs TRBV28 and TRBJ1-1; D remains unclear. CDR1 is MDHEN and CDR2 is SYDVKM in the germline V gene. V was shortened by 6 bases and J by 6 bases, with 11 bases between the two germline ends. The CDR3 runs to 12 residues. CDR3 sequence: CASRPTRAEAFF. The CDR3 DNA sequence: TGTGCCAGCAGACCAACTAGGGCTGAAGCTTTCTTT.

This clone has only one observation. This chain links TRBV6-1 with TRBJ1-2, with D possibly being TRBD1 (6 bases). Germline V gives CDR1 MNHNS, CDR2 SASEGT. CDR3 size: 14 residues. Trimming left V 0 bases short and J 4 bases short, with 9 bases between. As DNA, the CDR3 is TGTGCCAGCAGTGAAGCGGGGGCTGGCTATGGCTACACCTTC. Translating gives CASSEAGAGYGYTF.

For this clone: This sample also contains other DNA sequences that code for the same CDR3. The genes are TRBV5-1 and TRBJ2-3; no reliable D call. CDR1 and CDR2 from the germline V gene are SGHRS and YFSETQ. The CDR3 totals 14 residues. The V gene lost 0 bases and the J gene lost 2 bases, with 7 bases spanning the gap. The CDR3 loop is CASSLAVATDTQYF. CDR3 sequence (DNA): TGCGCCAGCAGCTTGGCCGTTGCCACAGATACGCAGTATTTT.

In its sample, this clone was seen once. This chain uses TRBV6-6 with TRBJ1-2; D might be TRBD1 (5 bases). The V gene lost 6 bases and the J gene lost 5 bases, with 13 bases spanning the gap. The CDR3 sequence is 13 residues long. Germline CDR1 is MNHNY and CDR2 is SVGAGI (reference sequence). CDR3 residues: CASRQTQGYGYTF. In DNA, the CDR3 is TGTGCCAGCAGGCAGACCCAGGGATATGGCTACACCTTC.

The rearrangement joins TRBV5-1 to TRBJ2-7, with TRBD1 as a possible D gene (6 bases). Germline V gene data show CDR1 as SGHRS and CDR2 as YFSETQ. With 4 bases removed from V and 6 bases from J, the gap between germline ends came to 17 bases. This CDR3 contains 14 residues. The chain's CDR3 is CASSQGQKIGEQYF. As DNA, the CDR3 is TGCGCCAGCAGCCAAGGACAGAAGATTGGCGAGCAGTACTTC.

This chain uses TRBV7-9 with TRBJ1-4; D unclear. V was shortened by 4 bases and J by 0 bases, with 9 bases between the two germline ends. Per the germline V gene, CDR1 is SEHNR and CDR2 is FQNEAQ (reference sequence). The CDR3 spans 15 residues. The CDR3 nucleotides read TGTGCCAGCAGCTCGACCCAAACAACTAATGAAAAACTGTTTTTT. Translated, it gives CASSSTQTTNEKLFF.

The chain couples TRBV28 to TRBJ2-7; either TRBD1 or TRBD2 may supply D (5 bases each). Looked up from germline, CDR1 is MDHEN and CDR2 is SYDVKM. V was trimmed by 5 bases and J by 6 bases, leaving 29 bases between them. The CDR3 consists of 18 residues. CDR3 in DNA: TGTGCCAGCAGTCCCTGGACGCAACGGGACCCATCGATCCTCGAGCAGTACTTC. As protein: CASSPWTQRDPSILEQYF. The full variable domain, with the rest looked up from reference TRBV28 and TRBJ2-7, is DVKVTQSSRYLVKRTGEKVFLECVQDMDHENMFWYRQDPGLGLRLIYFSYDVKMKEKGDIPEGYSVSREKKERFSLILESASTNQTSMYLCASSPWTQRDPSILEQYFGPGTRLTVT.

The chain couples TRBV6-5 to TRBJ1-1; 8 nucleotides line up with TRBD1. V was clipped by 2 bases and J by 1 base; unmatched bases: 6. This CDR3 is 16 amino acids long. Germline V gene data show CDR1 as MNHEY and CDR2 as SVGAGI. CDR3 protein: CASSYSRTGQNTEAFF. The CDR3 DNA follows: TGTGCCAGCAGTTACAGTAGGACAGGGCAGAACACTGAAGCTTTCTTT.

In the case of this clone: The same CDR3 also results from other DNA sequences found in this sample. The V and J genes are TRBV28 and TRBJ1-1; D remains ambiguous. V was cut by 2 bases and J by 3 bases, with 10 bases left in between. The CDR3 runs to 14 residues. Germline V CDR1 and CDR2: MDHEN, SYDVKM. The CDR3 spells CASSLIRADTEAFF. CDR3 in DNA: TGTGCCAGCAGTTTAATCCGAGCGGACACTGAAGCTTTCTTT.

This chain's CDR3 is CASSWGLETQYF. The CDR3 coding sequence is TGTGCCAGCAGTTGGGGTTTGGAGACCCAGTACTTC. The V and J genes are TRBV6-6 and TRBJ2-5; the D is unclear. The CDR3 covers 12 residues. Looked up from germline, CDR1 is MNHNY and CDR2 is SVGAGI (reference sequence). V was pared by 4 bases and J by 5 bases, with 8 bases between.

The V call is TRBV7-8, the J call TRBJ2-1; possibly TRBD1 for D (6 bases). This CDR3 contains 14 residues. The V gene lost 4 bases and the J gene lost 4 bases, with 11 bases spanning the gap. Germline assignment: CDR1 SGHVS and CDR2 FQNEAQ. CDR3 loop: CASSSRTVYNEQFF. The CDR3, as DNA: TGTGCCAGCAGCTCTAGGACAGTATACAATGAGCAGTTCTTC.